This T cell receptor beta chain was observed in a study of Siglec-9 on CD8 T cells in melanoma. Study-wide results and limits: In melanoma tumors, a Siglec-9-marked effector memory CD8+ subset reportedly appeared to accumulate.

This clone appeared a single time. Its antigen remains unknown. Repertoires were generated with immunoSEQ multiplex PCR, while TCRdb's copy carries only in-frame clones and drops some. The sample lists around 35,000 clones; about 80% were seen once. The germline V gene encodes CDR1 SEHNR and CDR2 FQNEAQ (reference sequence). V lost 1 base to trimming and J lost 3 bases, with 13 bases between them. The CDR3 has 15 residues. The J gene is TRBJ2-7, the V gene TRBV7-9; no clear D gene. This TCR was sampled from a human donor in good health. The sequenced sample consisted of Siglec-9- CD8+ T cells sorted from blood. The CDR3 reads CASSLVQQLNYEQYF. CDR3 coding DNA: TGTGCCAGCAGCTTAGTCCAGCAATTAAACTACGAGCAGTACTTC. The whole variable domain, remainder taken from reference TRBV7-9 and TRBJ2-7, is DTGVSQNPRHKITKRGQNVTFRCDPISEHNRLYWYRQTLGQGPEFLTYFQNEAQLEKSRLLSDRFSAERPKGSFSTLEIQRTEQGDSAMYLCASSLVQQLNYEQYFGPGTRLTVT.